The 30 T cell receptor beta chains given below trace back to one sample, sequenced in a study of Ad26.COV2.S vaccination and SARS-CoV-2 variants. The table came from immunoSEQ multiplex PCR; TCRdb's copy has only in-frame clones and leaves some out. The sample lists more than 300,000 clones; just under 85% were seen once. The sample's treatment: roughly 18 received Ad26.COV2.S at low or high dose, single or two shots; about 5 received placebo; per-sample allocation not given. Day 63 following the first vaccine or placebo injection was when the samples were taken. The sample in question was peripheral blood, obtained in a trial of Ad26.COV2.S vaccine versus placebo. These receptors all stem from a person aged 18-65 years who received the Ad26.COV2.S COVID-19 vaccine or a placebo.

The chain joins TRBV2 to TRBJ1-1, with D maybe TRBD1 (6 bases). The CDR3 is 13 residues long. Looked up from germline, CDR1 is SNHLY and CDR2 is FYNNEI. Trimming cost V 4 bases and J 1 base, with 7 bases left between them. The CDR3 bases are TGTGCCAGCAGTGTGGGACAGAACACTGAAGCTTTCTTT. It yields the protein CASSVGQNTEAFF.

This rearrangement joins TRBV6-1 to TRBJ1-2; D is ambiguous. V lost 2 bases and J lost 5, with 6 bases in between. CDR1 MNHNS and CDR2 SASEGT come from the germline V gene. This CDR3 has 12 amino acids. CDR3 protein: CASSESQYGYTF. The CDR3 nucleotides are TGTGCCAGCAGTGAAAGCCAGTATGGCTACACCTTC.

The chain combines TRBV9 with TRBJ2-7, with unresolved D. The CDR3 runs to 14 residues. Trimming took off 2 bases at V and 1 base at J, with 10 bases between the two ends. Germline CDR1 is SGDLS and CDR2 is YYNGEE. CDR3 sequence reads: CASSVRSGSYEQYF. The CDR3 coding sequence is TGTGCCAGCAGCGTGCGGTCCGGGTCCTACGAGCAGTACTTC.

This sequence joins TRBV7-9 and TRBJ1-5; D unclear. The CDR3 is 14 amino acids. V gave up 0 bases and J gave up 3 bases, with 6 bases separating them. Germline values: CDR1 SEHNR, CDR2 FQNEAQ (reference sequence). The CDR3 here is CASSLAGINQPQHF. CDR3 DNA sequence: TGTGCCAGCAGCTTAGCAGGGATCAATCAGCCCCAGCATTTT.

This chain links TRBV28 with TRBJ2-5, with TRBD1 matching over 10 bases. The V segment lost 6 bases and the J segment 5 bases; nucleotides outside the gene matches: 9. Germline lookup yields CDR1 MDHEN and CDR2 SYDVKM. The CDR3 runs to 15 residues. The CDR3 sequence is CASRADRGRGETQYF. The CDR3 nucleotides are TGTGCCAGCAGGGCTGACAGGGGGCGCGGGGAGACCCAGTACTTC.

This clone was counted once. CDR3 region: CASSIPSPKETQYF. The CDR3 DNA follows: TGTGCCAGTAGTATCCCCAGCCCAAAAGAGACCCAGTACTTC. The chain couples TRBV19 to TRBJ2-5; D not resolved. The CDR3 is made up of 14 amino acids. Germline loops: CDR1 LNHDA, CDR2 SQIVND (reference sequence). The V and J ends lost 3 bases and 3 bases respectively, with 11 bases between them. The full variable domain, completed using reference TRBV19 and TRBJ2-5, is DGGITQSPKYLFRKEGQNVTLSCEQNLNHDAMYWYRQDPGQGLRLIYYSQIVNDFQKGDIAEGYSVSREKKESFPLTVTSAQKNPTAFYLCASSIPSPKETQYFGPGTRLLVL.

Comment on this clone: The same CDR3 arises from other DNA sequences in this sample as well. The chain recombines TRBV19 with TRBJ1-1; TRBD1 matches at 10 bases. The CDR3 extends over 13 amino acids. Germline-derived CDR1 and CDR2 are LNHDA and SQIVND (reference sequence). V shed 6 bases, J shed 5 bases, and the junction held 3 bases outside the gene matches. The CDR3 DNA is TGTGCCAGTAGAGACAGGGGGCTGACTGAAGCTTTCTTT. Its protein is CASRDRGLTEAFF. Using reference TRBV19 and TRBJ1-1 for the parts outside the CDR3, the full variable domain is DGGITQSPKYLFRKEGQNVTLSCEQNLNHDAMYWYRQDPGQGLRLIYYSQIVNDFQKGDIAEGYSVSREKKESFPLTVTSAQKNPTAFYLCASRDRGLTEAFFGQGTRLTVV.

The CDR3 sequence is CASTGPGQGYGAEQYF. CDR3 coding DNA: TGCGCCAGCACCGGACCGGGACAGGGTTATGGAGCCGAGCAGTACTTC. The chain employs TRBV10-1 and TRBJ2-7; the match to TRBD1 covers 9 bases. Germline V gene lookup returns CDR1 WNHNN and CDR2 SYGVQD (reference sequence). V shed 7 bases, J shed 6 bases, and the junction held 16 bases outside the gene matches. CDR3 length: 16 amino acids.

This chain links TRBV18 with TRBJ2-1; 10 bases line up with TRBD2. This CDR3 region has 16 residues. CDR1 is KGHSH, CDR2 LQKENI, per germline. The ends lost 1 base at V and 3 bases at J; junction bases unmatched: 3. The CDR3 protein is CASSPLGTSVYNEQFF. The CDR3 bases are TGTGCCAGCTCACCACTTGGGACTAGCGTCTACAATGAGCAGTTCTTC. The variable domain in full, with the rest retrieved from reference TRBV18 and TRBJ2-1, is NAGVMQNPRHLVRRRGQEARLRCSPMKGHSHVYWYRQLPEEGLKFMVYLQKENIIDESGMPKERFSAEFPKEGPSILRIQQVVRGDSAAYFCASSPLGTSVYNEQFFGPGTRLTVL.

V usage is TRBV14 and J usage is TRBJ2-1; 10 bases fit TRBD2. Trimming cost V 2 bases and J 4 bases; bases outside gene matches: 2. The CDR3 is made up of 15 amino acids. Germline V gene data show CDR1 as SGHDN and CDR2 as FVKESK. This chain's CDR3 is CASSQLAGGYNEQFF. The CDR3 bases are TGTGCCAGCAGCCAATTAGCGGGGGGTTACAATGAGCAGTTCTTC.

The rearrangement uses TRBV7-9 and TRBJ2-7; no clear D. The V end lost 9 bases, the J end lost 5 bases, and 14 bases lay between the germline ends. Germline assignment: CDR1 SEHNR and CDR2 FQNEAQ (reference sequence). The CDR3 consists of 12 residues. The CDR3: CASERVMDEQYF. The DNA for the CDR3 is TGTGCCAGTGAAAGGGTTATGGACGAGCAGTACTTC. The whole variable domain, filled in from reference TRBV7-9 and TRBJ2-7, reads DTGVSQNPRHKITKRGQNVTFRCDPISEHNRLYWYRQTLGQGPEFLTYFQNEAQLEKSRLLSDRFSAERPKGSFSTLEIQRTEQGDSAMYLCASERVMDEQYFGPGTRLTVT.

The CDR3 loop reads CASSESGGPEAFF. CDR3 DNA: TGCGCCAGCAGTGAGTCTGGGGGCCCTGAAGCTTTCTTT. The chain employs TRBV10-2 and TRBJ1-1; D may be TRBD1 (6 bases). Deletions cut 0 bases from V and 6 bases from J, with 8 bases between. CDR1 WSHSY and CDR2 SAAADI come from the germline V gene. This CDR3 comprises 13 residues.

The chain uses TRBV11-2 and TRBJ2-7; the D gene is possibly TRBD2 (6 bases). Germline CDR1 is SGHAT and CDR2 is FQNNGV. With 0 bases removed from V and 5 bases from J, the gap between germline ends came to 11 bases. The CDR3 is 14 residues long. CDR3 in amino acids: CASSLELGGDEQYF. CDR3 bases: TGTGCCAGCAGCTTAGAATTAGGCGGGGACGAGCAGTACTTC.

The CDR3 spells CASSFTPAGAKEQYF. The DNA of the CDR3 is TGTGCCAGCAGCTTCACCCCGGCCGGGGCGAAGGAGCAGTACTTC. This chain uses TRBV11-2 with TRBJ2-7, with D perhaps TRBD1 or TRBD2 (5 bases each). The CDR3 spans 15 residues. The germline V gene has CDR1 SGHAT and CDR2 FQNNGV. V was trimmed by 3 bases and J by 7 bases, leaving 19 bases between them.

The rearrangement uses TRBV15 and TRBJ2-1; D is undetermined. V lost 4 bases, J lost 8 bases, and 15 bases lay in between. CDR3 size: 14 residues. Germline V gives CDR1 LNHNV, CDR2 YYDKDF (reference sequence). This CDR3 is CATSTQPPAYEQFF. The CDR3 region has the DNA TGTGCCACCAGCACCCAACCCCCGGCGTATGAGCAGTTCTTC.

The CDR3 here is CASSPGEGTEAFF. The CDR3 DNA reads as TGTGCCAGTAGTCCAGGGGAAGGCACTGAAGCTTTCTTT. The chain couples TRBV19 to TRBJ1-1; a weak D match, TRBD1 (6 bases). The V end lost 5 bases, the J end lost 4 bases, and 11 bases lay between the germline ends. The CDR3 sequence is 13 residues long. Germline-derived CDR1 and CDR2 are LNHDA and SQIVND (reference sequence).

The chain couples TRBV3-1 (or the pseudogene TRBV3-2) to TRBJ2-7, with 10 bases identical to TRBD1. The germline gives CDR1 LGHDT, CDR2 YNNKEL (reference sequence). The length of the CDR3 is 16 residues. Trimming at V came to 2 bases and at J to 4 bases, leaving 8 bases not matched to a gene. The CDR3 loop is CASSQRPGQGSYEQYF. The CDR3 coding sequence is TGTGCCAGCAGCCAACGGCCGGGACAGGGGTCGTACGAGCAGTACTTC.

The chain combines TRBV7-3 with TRBJ1-5; 7 bases map to TRBD1. The CDR3 sequence is 17 residues long. The J segment lost 0 bases and the V segment lost 3 bases, leaving 8 bases of the junction unmatched. The germline gives CDR1 SGHTA, CDR2 FQGTGA. CDR3 residues: CASSFPGTDYSNQPQHF. CDR3 coding DNA: TGTGCCAGCAGCTTCCCCGGGACAGATTATAGCAATCAGCCCCAGCATTTT. The whole variable domain, filled in from reference TRBV7-3 and TRBJ1-5, reads GAGVSQTPSNKVTEKGKYVELRCDPISGHTALYWYRQSLGQGPEFLIYFQGTGAADDSGLPNDRFFAVRPEGSVSTLKIQRTERGDSAVYLCASSFPGTDYSNQPQHFGDGTRLSIL.

The V and J genes are TRBV6-5 and TRBJ1-5; 9 bases map to TRBD1. Germline assignment: CDR1 MNHEY and CDR2 SVGAGI. With V trimmed by 4 bases and J by 4 bases, 2 bases remained unmatched. The CDR3 is made up of 14 amino acids. As DNA, the CDR3 is TGTGCCAGCAGTTGGGACAGGGCAAATCAGCCCCAGCATTTT. Translated: CASSWDRANQPQHF.

The V gene is TRBV12-3 or TRBV12-4, the J gene TRBJ2-7; D is undetermined. The CDR3 sequence is 12 residues long. The V end was cut by 6 bases, the J end by 5 bases, with 11 bases between. CDR3 residues: CASSPVFDEQYF. CDR3 nucleotides: TGTGCCAGCAGCCCCGTCTTCGACGAGCAGTACTTC.

The chain has TRBV19 and TRBJ1-6, with D possibly matching TRBD1 (5 bases). This CDR3 is built from 14 residues. Looked up from germline, CDR1 is LNHDA and CDR2 is SQIVND (reference sequence). Trimming left V 6 bases short and J 10 bases short, with 16 bases between. The CDR3 region has the DNA TGTGCCAGTAGGATGGCGAGGGGTTCGTCACCCCTCCACTTT. As protein: CASRMARGSSPLHF.

Only a few counts were recorded for this clone. The gene calls are TRBV7-9 and TRBJ1-2, with D uncertain. The CDR3 loop spans 10 amino acids. In germline, CDR1 is SEHNR, CDR2 FQNEAQ (reference sequence). V lost 8 bases to trimming and J lost 8 bases, with 9 bases between them. The CDR3 protein is CASHMGGYTF. The CDR3 DNA follows: TGTGCCAGCCACATGGGGGGCTACACCTTC.

The rearrangement links TRBV28 to TRBJ1-1; no reliable D call. The germline V gene encodes CDR1 MDHEN and CDR2 SYDVKM. V was trimmed by 6 bases and J by 12 bases, leaving 23 bases between them. The CDR3 consists of 14 residues. The CDR3 DNA follows: TGTGCCAGCAGCCCTAGCGACATCTTGGCTTGGTCTTTCTTT. Its translation: CASSPSDILAWSFF.

The rearrangement uses TRBV30 and TRBJ1-3; D unclear. Germline CDR1 reads GTSNPN; CDR2 reads SVGIG (reference sequence). Trimming removed 3 bases from V and 4 bases from J, with 10 bases in between. This CDR3 region has 13 residues. CDR3 in DNA: TGTGCCTGGAGACCCCTGGGCGGAAACACCATATATTTT. Protein product: CAWRPLGGNTIYF.

The rearrangement links TRBV4-1 to TRBJ1-5; D is perhaps TRBD1 (5 bases). The germline V gene has CDR1 MGHRA and CDR2 YSYEKL. V lost 0 bases, J lost 5 bases, and 11 bases lay in between. There are 15 residues in the CDR3. The CDR3 coding sequence is TGCGCCAGCAGCCAAGATTGGACGGGGGATCAGCCCCAGCATTTT. This encodes CASSQDWTGDQPQHF.

This chain links TRBV6-5 with TRBJ1-1; 11 positions match TRBD1. V was clipped by 6 bases and J by 0 bases; unmatched bases: 3. The germline CDR1 and CDR2 sequences are MNHEY and SVGAGI. The CDR3 is made up of 15 amino acids. CDR3: CASRTGQGVNTEAFF. The CDR3 DNA sequence: TGTGCCAGCAGGACGGGACAGGGGGTGAACACTGAAGCTTTCTTT.

The genes are TRBV12-5 and TRBJ2-1; D is unclear. V lost 5 bases, J lost 0 bases, and 14 bases lay in between. Germline CDR1 is LGHNT and CDR2 is FRNRAP. This CDR3 is 16 amino acids long. The CDR3 nucleotides are TGTGCTAGTGGTCCTATTGGGCCCAGCTCCTACAATGAGCAGTTCTTC. Protein: CASGPIGPSSYNEQFF.

The gene calls are TRBV7-2 and TRBJ1-1; D possibly corresponds to TRBD1 (6 bases). This CDR3 spans 14 amino acids. Deletions cut 3 bases from V and 1 base from J, with 9 bases between. Germline CDR1 reads SGHTA; CDR2 reads FQGNSA. The CDR3, as DNA: TGTGCCAGCAGCTTCCCGGGACAGAACACTGAAGCTTTCTTT. The encoded protein is CASSFPGQNTEAFF.

The J gene is TRBJ1-2, the V gene TRBV5-1; the D is unclear. Germline CDR1 is SGHRS and CDR2 is YFSETQ. V was clipped by 0 bases and J by 4 bases, with 10 bases between them. The CDR3 runs to 14 residues. CDR3 DNA: TGCGCCAGCAGCTTGGTCCCAGCCTCCTATGGCTACACCTTC. Translating gives CASSLVPASYGYTF.

In this sample, this clone turned up a few times. CDR3 DNA: TGTGCCAGCAGTGAGTATGAGCCAAACACTGAAGCTTTCTTT. Protein product: CASSEYEPNTEAFF. The chain uses TRBV2 and TRBJ1-1; D is undetermined. V was cut by 3 bases and J by 2 bases, with 10 bases left in between. The CDR3 contains 14 residues. Germline V lookup: CDR1 SNHLY, CDR2 FYNNEI.